This T cell receptor (beta chain) was recorded in a study of T cell changes during pregnancy in multiple sclerosis. Sequenced by immunoSEQ multiplex PCR; TCRdb stores in-frame clones only, minus some. Of 35,000 to 50,000 clones listed, approximately 90% are singletons. CDR1 is SGHAT and CDR2 is FQNNGV in the germline V gene. Trimming cost V 5 bases and J 0 bases, with 7 bases left between them. The CDR3 loop spans 13 amino acids. This chain links TRBV11-2 with TRBJ1-1; the D is unclear. The TCR originated in a female donor with multiple sclerosis, enrolled in a pregnancy study. The sequences come from CD4+ T cells from peripheral blood mononuclear cells, collected after pregnancy. For the CDR3, the DNA is TGTGCCAGCAGCGTTCAGATGAACACTGAAGCTTTCTTT. Translation gives CASSVQMNTEAFF.